The rows below give T cell receptor beta chains drawn from one sample of a study of shared clonotypes between healthy human individuals. Measured with immunoSEQ multiplex PCR; TCRdb has only the in-frame clones, and not every one. The sample shows about 2.4 million clones, approximately 94% of them seen only once. Specimen: naive CD4+ T cells from PBMCs. These TCRs come from a man younger than 35 in good health. Some clones in this sample may be carry-over from other donors' samples. Each CDR3 is given with its conserved first and last residue. The D gene is left open where the match is weak. Only some rows state a clone size, as once, few, many or a class for expanded clones.

d_call: -
clone_size: -
v_call: TRBV28
j_call: TRBJ1-6
cdr3_aa: CASSSGTVNSPLHF
cdr3_nt: TGTGCCAGCAGCTCCGGGACTGTGAATTCACCCCTCCACTTT

d_call: TRBD2
clone_size: -
v_call: TRBV5-6
j_call: TRBJ2-5
cdr3_aa: CASSKREGRETQYF
cdr3_nt: TGTGCCAGCAGCAAGCGGGAGGGCCGGGAGACCCAGTACTTC

d_call: -
clone_size: -
v_call: TRBV25-1
j_call: TRBJ2-5
cdr3_aa: CASSRGAEETQYF
cdr3_nt: TGTGCCAGCAGCCGAGGTGCGGAAGAGACCCAGTACTTC

d_call: -
clone_size: -
v_call: TRBV9
j_call: TRBJ2-4
cdr3_aa: CASSGRPTLNIQYF
cdr3_nt: TGTGCCAGCAGCGGACGGCCGACTTTAAACATTCAGTACTTC

d_call: -
clone_size: -
v_call: TRBV6-5
j_call: TRBJ1-2
cdr3_aa: CASSPEGVYGYTF
cdr3_nt: TGTGCCAGCAGTCCAGAGGGGGTCTATGGCTACACCTTC

d_call: TRBD2
clone_size: -
v_call: TRBV7-2
j_call: TRBJ2-2
cdr3_aa: CASSRRFGTSGVGELFF
cdr3_nt: TGTGCCAGCAGCCGACGTTTCGGCACTAGCGGTGTGGGGGAGCTGTTTTTT

d_call: TRBD1
clone_size: -
v_call: TRBV5-6
j_call: TRBJ1-4
cdr3_aa: CASSLQGGGGEKLFF
cdr3_nt: TGTGCCAGCAGCCTACAGGGGGGAGGAGGCGAAAAACTGTTTTTT

d_call: -
clone_size: -
v_call: TRBV4-1
j_call: TRBJ1-2
cdr3_aa: CASSHTVYGYTF
cdr3_nt: TGCGCCAGCAGCCACACAGTTTATGGCTACACCTTC

d_call: TRBD1
clone_size: -
v_call: TRBV2
j_call: TRBJ2-7
cdr3_aa: CASIRDRGGEQYF
cdr3_nt: TGTGCCAGCATCCGAGACAGGGGCGGGGAGCAGTACTTC

d_call: -
clone_size: -
v_call: TRBV6-1
j_call: TRBJ2-3
cdr3_aa: CASGDWQAWDTQYF
cdr3_nt: TGTGCCAGCGGGGACTGGCAAGCTTGGGATACGCAGTATTTT

d_call: -
clone_size: -
v_call: TRBV6-1
j_call: TRBJ2-1
cdr3_aa: CASSAARTARSYNEQFF
cdr3_nt: TGTGCCAGCAGTGCAGCTCGGACAGCCCGCTCCTACAATGAGCAGTTCTTC

d_call: TRBD2
clone_size: once
v_call: TRBV25-1
j_call: TRBJ2-2
cdr3_aa: CASSEGLGFSGELFF
cdr3_nt: TGTGCCAGCAGTGAGGGACTAGGATTTTCCGGGGAGCTGTTTTTT

d_call: TRBD2
clone_size: -
v_call: TRBV6-5
j_call: TRBJ2-1
cdr3_aa: CASSYAGLENEQFF
cdr3_nt: TGTGCCAGCAGTTACGCCGGACTAGAAAATGAGCAGTTCTTC

d_call: TRBD2
clone_size: -
v_call: TRBV2
j_call: TRBJ2-4
cdr3_aa: CASSMGFREGVGAKNIQYF
cdr3_nt: TGTGCCAGCAGTATGGGGTTTAGGGAGGGAGTGGGGGCCAAAAACATTCAGTACTTC

d_call: -
clone_size: -
v_call: TRBV5-1
j_call: TRBJ2-5
cdr3_aa: CASSRNRDQETQYF
cdr3_nt: TGCGCCAGCAGCCGAAACAGGGACCAAGAGACCCAGTACTTC

d_call: TRBD1
clone_size: -
v_call: TRBV2
j_call: TRBJ1-4
cdr3_aa: CASSERAPGTGGVGEREKLFF
cdr3_nt: TGTGCCAGCAGTGAAAGAGCTCCGGGGACAGGGGGCGTTGGGGAACGGGAAAAACTGTTTTTT

d_call: TRBD2
clone_size: once
v_call: TRBV7-9
j_call: TRBJ2-1
cdr3_aa: CASSLGSGISYNEQFF
cdr3_nt: TGTGCCAGCAGCTTAGGAAGCGGGATTTCCTACAATGAGCAGTTCTTC

d_call: TRBD1
clone_size: -
v_call: TRBV28
j_call: TRBJ2-3
cdr3_aa: CASRASWVRGQDTQYF
cdr3_nt: TGTGCCAGCAGAGCTTCCTGGGTCAGGGGGCAGGATACGCAGTATTTT

d_call: TRBD1
clone_size: -
v_call: TRBV6-7
j_call: TRBJ1-5
cdr3_aa: CASGLGDRGPRGNQPQHF
cdr3_nt: TGTGCCAGCGGATTAGGGGACAGGGGGCCTAGGGGCAATCAGCCCCAGCATTTT

d_call: TRBD2
clone_size: -
v_call: TRBV7-2
j_call: TRBJ2-2
cdr3_aa: CASSPSGGTGELFF
cdr3_nt: TGTGCCAGCAGCCCTAGCGGGGGCACCGGGGAGCTGTTTTTT

d_call: TRBD2
clone_size: -
v_call: TRBV4-1
j_call: TRBJ2-1
cdr3_aa: CASSQGLAATYNEQFF
cdr3_nt: TGCGCCAGCAGCCAAGGACTAGCGGCAACCTACAATGAGCAGTTCTTC

d_call: TRBD1
clone_size: -
v_call: TRBV13
j_call: TRBJ1-1
cdr3_aa: CASSYRGRGTEAFF
cdr3_nt: TGTGCCAGCAGCTACAGGGGGCGCGGGACTGAAGCTTTCTTT

d_call: TRBD2
clone_size: -
v_call: TRBV7-2
j_call: TRBJ2-7
cdr3_aa: CASSSGLVGAYEQYF
cdr3_nt: TGTGCCAGCAGCTCGGGACTAGTGGGGGCCTACGAGCAGTACTTC

d_call: -
clone_size: -
v_call: TRBV7-9
j_call: TRBJ2-7
cdr3_aa: CASSWTHYEQYF
cdr3_nt: TGTGCCAGCAGCTGGACCCACTACGAGCAGTACTTC

d_call: -
clone_size: -
v_call: TRBV10-1
j_call: TRBJ2-1
cdr3_aa: CASSEGQGGNNEQFF
cdr3_nt: TGCGCCAGCAGTGAAGGCCAGGGGGGGAACAATGAGCAGTTCTTC

d_call: TRBD1
clone_size: -
v_call: TRBV10-3
j_call: TRBJ1-5
cdr3_aa: CAREWGQGCNQPQHF
cdr3_nt: TGTGCCAGGGAGTGGGGACAGGGATGCAATCAGCCCCAGCATTTT

d_call: -
clone_size: -
v_call: TRBV28
j_call: TRBJ2-7
cdr3_aa: CASSFWPRKEYEQYF
cdr3_nt: TGTGCCAGCAGTTTTTGGCCCCGGAAGGAGTACGAGCAGTACTTC

d_call: -
clone_size: -
v_call: TRBV27
j_call: TRBJ1-1
cdr3_aa: CASSPQGYTRNTEAFF
cdr3_nt: TGTGCCAGCAGTCCACAGGGCTACACAAGGAACACTGAAGCTTTCTTT

d_call: TRBD1
clone_size: -
v_call: TRBV7-7
j_call: TRBJ2-2
cdr3_aa: CASGTVTGELFF
cdr3_nt: TGTGCCTCCGGGACAGTCACCGGGGAGCTGTTTTTT

d_call: -
clone_size: -
v_call: TRBV2
j_call: TRBJ2-1
cdr3_aa: CASRKLDSWQFF
cdr3_nt: TGTGCCAGCAGAAAATTAGACTCCTGGCAGTTCTTC

d_call: -
clone_size: -
v_call: TRBV28
j_call: TRBJ1-2
cdr3_aa: CASSFVGAVGGYTF
cdr3_nt: TGTGCCAGCAGTTTCGTGGGCGCGGTTGGTGGCTACACCTTC

d_call: -
clone_size: -
v_call: TRBV29-1
j_call: TRBJ2-7
cdr3_aa: CSVEGGMETSGEQYF
cdr3_nt: TGCAGCGTTGAAGGGGGCATGGAGACCAGCGGGGAGCAGTACTTC

d_call: TRBD1
clone_size: -
v_call: TRBV19
j_call: TRBJ2-2
cdr3_aa: CASSPDRVGTGELFF
cdr3_nt: TGTGCCAGTAGTCCAGACAGGGTTGGCACCGGGGAGCTGTTTTTT

d_call: -
clone_size: -
v_call: TRBV7-2
j_call: TRBJ2-3
cdr3_aa: CASSLESQLRDTLEYF
cdr3_nt: TGTGCCAGCAGCCTCGAATCTCAACTCCGGGACACCCTGGAGTATTTT

d_call: -
clone_size: -
v_call: TRBV7-8
j_call: TRBJ2-7
cdr3_aa: CASSPASEDEQYF
cdr3_nt: TGTGCCAGCAGCCCCGCTAGCGAGGACGAGCAGTACTTC

d_call: TRBD1
clone_size: -
v_call: TRBV4-1
j_call: TRBJ1-4
cdr3_aa: CASSQGQTGSNEKLFF
cdr3_nt: TGCGCCAGCAGCCAAGGACAGACAGGGAGTAATGAAAAACTGTTTTTT

d_call: -
clone_size: -
v_call: TRBV4-2
j_call: TRBJ1-4
cdr3_aa: CASSQVPERELRSGGTNEKLFF
cdr3_nt: TGTGCCAGCAGCCAAGTTCCGGAAAGGGAACTAAGGTCAGGAGGAACTAATGAAAAACTGTTTTTT

d_call: -
clone_size: -
v_call: TRBV5-1
j_call: TRBJ1-2
cdr3_aa: CASRQLDGYGYTF
cdr3_nt: TGCGCCAGCAGACAGTTGGACGGGTATGGCTACACCTTC

d_call: TRBD2
clone_size: -
v_call: TRBV5-1
j_call: TRBJ2-7
cdr3_aa: CASSLVAPGLAGVTPNYEQYF
cdr3_nt: TGCGCCAGCAGCTTGGTAGCCCCTGGACTAGCGGGAGTAACCCCGAACTACGAGCAGTACTTC

d_call: -
clone_size: once
v_call: TRBV5-1
j_call: TRBJ2-7
cdr3_aa: CASSLQESVYEQYF
cdr3_nt: TGCGCCAGCAGCCTACAGGAGAGCGTCTACGAGCAGTACTTC

d_call: -
clone_size: -
v_call: TRBV6-4
j_call: TRBJ2-2
cdr3_aa: CASSGTGTGELFF
cdr3_nt: TGTGCCAGCAGTGGGACGGGAACCGGGGAGCTGTTTTTT

d_call: -
clone_size: -
v_call: TRBV5-1
j_call: TRBJ1-1
cdr3_aa: CASSFTGGNTEAFF
cdr3_nt: TGCGCCAGCAGCTTTACAGGAGGGAACACTGAAGCTTTCTTT

d_call: -
clone_size: -
v_call: TRBV9
j_call: TRBJ2-6
cdr3_aa: CASSARSSGANVLTF
cdr3_nt: TGTGCCAGCAGCGCCAGAAGCTCTGGGGCCAACGTCCTGACTTTC

d_call: TRBD1
clone_size: -
v_call: TRBV5-1
j_call: TRBJ2-5
cdr3_aa: CASSRTTGGGETQYF
cdr3_nt: TGCGCCAGCAGTCGGACGACAGGGGGAGGGGAGACCCAGTACTTC

d_call: TRBD1
clone_size: once
v_call: TRBV28
j_call: TRBJ1-2
cdr3_aa: CASTRDRGNGYTF
cdr3_nt: TGTGCCAGCACAAGGGACAGGGGGAATGGCTACACCTTC